A selection of T cell receptor beta chains follows, all from one sample in a study of T cells after yellow fever vaccination. TCRdb fed the 5' RACE reads into MiXCR, producing one record per CDR3 protein. This sample has around 320,000 distinct CDR3 sequences, with about 10% found just once. Material: CD4+ T cells sorted from PBMCs, obtained 5 days after the yellow fever booster vaccination. All receptors come from a man aged 18 to 29 who received the YFV17D yellow fever vaccine. The CDR3 runs from the conserved cysteine through the conserved F or W. The order of the fields is D gene, J gene, clone size, V gene, CDR3 DNA, CDR3 protein. A D gene is named only where the DNA matches it firmly. Expanded clones are given a class, and other clones once, few, many or no size at all.

NA | TRBJ2-1 | few | TRBV6-5 | TGTGCCAGCACGTGGATGGAAGGGGATAATGAGCATTTCTTC | CASTWMEGDNEHFF
TRBD2 | TRBJ2-3 | few | TRBV10-3 | TGTGCCATCAGTCTCCTAAATGGGGGGACTAGCAGTTCTGATACGCAGTATTTT | CAISLLNGGTSSSDTQYF
NA | TRBJ1-1 | NA | TRBV7-9 | TGTGCCAGCAGCCCCAAGATGTCCCACCCGGTCGGGAAAACTGAAGCTTTCTTT | CASSPKMSHPVGKTEAFF
NA | TRBJ2-4 | few | TRBV7-2 | TGTGCCAGCAGCCCTGCCGGGACGGCGGGAAACATTCAGTACTTC | CASSPAGTAGNIQYF
NA | TRBJ1-5 | few | TRBV12-3/TRBV12-4 | TGTGCCAGCAGTTTAGGGGGGGCCCTGGACTTT | CASSLGGALDF
NA | TRBJ1-2 | few | TRBV7-2 | TGTGCCAGCAGCTTAGTCCTCTATGGCTACACCTTC | CASSLVLYGYTF
NA | TRBJ1-6 | many | TRBV27 | TGTGCCAGCAGTTTATATAGTGCAGGGCCTAATTCACCCCTCCACTTT | CASSLYSAGPNSPLHF
NA | TRBJ2-5 | few | TRBV12-3/TRBV12-4 | TGTGCCAGCAGCCAACCGGACCGACAAGAGACCCAGTACTTC | CASSQPDRQETQYF
NA | TRBJ2-3 | few | TRBV11-2 | TGTGCCAGCAGCGCCGCGGCTGGTTGGGCCCCCTTAACATATTTT | CASSAAAGWAPLTYF
TRBD1 | TRBJ1-5 | many | TRBV4-1 | TGCGCCAGCAGCCAAGAGCCGGGACAGGGAGTTCAGCCCCAGCATTTT | CASSQEPGQGVQPQHF
TRBD2 | TRBJ2-3 | few | TRBV5-1 | TGCGCCAGCAGCTTGCCGCCTAGCGGTGGCACAGATACGCAGTATTTT | CASSLPPSGGTDTQYF
NA | TRBJ1-2 | many | TRBV7-2 | TGTGCCAGCCGAGCCGGGAGGGGAAACTATGGCTACACCTTC | CASRAGRGNYGYTF
TRBD1 | TRBJ1-2 | few | TRBV7-9 | TGTGCCAGTACAGGGGGCGACTATGGCTACACCTTC | CASTGGDYGYTF
NA | TRBJ1-2 | many | TRBV12-3/TRBV12-4 | TGTGCCAGCAGTTTATTCGCCTACTCGGGGGGCTACACCTTC | CASSLFAYSGGYTF
NA | TRBJ2-2 | NA | TRBV5-4 | TGTGCCAGCAGCTTGCGCACAGGGATAAACACCGGGGAGCTGTTTTTT | CASSLRTGINTGELFF
NA | TRBJ2-5 | NA | TRBV5-6 | TGTGCCAGCAGCTTGTGGCCAGCTCAAGAGACCCAGTACTTC | CASSLWPAQETQYF
NA | TRBJ1-2 | few | TRBV9 | TGTGCCAGCAGCGTAGGGAGCTGGGGGGCTCTTGGTCCGGAAGGCTACACCTTC | CASSVGSWGALGPEGYTF
NA | TRBJ2-5 | NA | TRBV2 | TGTGCCAGCAGTGATGATGCTCGAGTTTTTGGAGAGACCCAGTACTTC | CASSDDARVFGETQYF
TRBD1 | TRBJ2-3 | many | TRBV7-2 | TGTGCCAGCAGCCTACAGGGACAGGGGACAGATACGCAGTATTTT | CASSLQGQGTDTQYF
NA | TRBJ2-7 | many | TRBV5-1 | TGCGCCAGCAGCTTGGACAGCGATTCCTACGAGCAGTACTTC | CASSLDSDSYEQYF
NA | TRBJ2-7 | NA | TRBV3-1 | TGTGCCAGCAGCCTCAGGGACTTCCCCAGGTACGAGCAGTACTTC | CASSLRDFPRYEQYF
TRBD2 | TRBJ2-3 | few | TRBV4-3 | TGCGCCAGCAGCCAATCGTCTAGCGGGGGAACAGATACGCAGTATTTT | CASSQSSSGGTDTQYF
TRBD1 | TRBJ1-5 | NA | TRBV18 | TGTGCCAGCTCCCCCGGGACAGGTCCGGGCCAGCCCCAGCATTTT | CASSPGTGPGQPQHF
TRBD1 | TRBJ1-2 | few | TRBV6-5 | TGTGCCAGCAGATCCGGACAGGGGGCGGATGGCTACACCTTC | CASRSGQGADGYTF
NA | TRBJ2-1 | NA | TRBV10-3 | TGTGCCATCAGTGAGGGACAGCCCTACAACAATGAGCAGTTCTTC | CAISEGQPYNNEQFF
NA | TRBJ2-3 | NA | TRBV7-2 | TGTGCCAGCAGCGCCTTTGGCACAGATACGCAGTATTTT | CASSAFGTDTQYF
TRBD2 | TRBJ2-7 | NA | TRBV6-5 | TGTGCCAGCAGGGGACTAGACTCCTACGAGCAGTACTTC | CASRGLDSYEQYF
TRBD2 | TRBJ2-3 | NA | TRBV12-3/TRBV12-4 | TGTGCCAGCAGCCGCCTAGGTGCGGGAGGCAGCACAGATACGCAGTATTTT | CASSRLGAGGSTDTQYF
TRBD2 | TRBJ2-1 | NA | TRBV7-2 | TGTGCCAGCAGTCCCTCGGGGCGGGGGGGCCGAGGCAATGAGCAGTTCTTC | CASSPSGRGGRGNEQFF
NA | TRBJ1-6 | many | TRBV12-3/TRBV12-4 | TGTGCCAGCAGTTTACACGCGGATCGGCCACCCCTCCACTTT | CASSLHADRPPLHF
TRBD2 | TRBJ2-2 | NA | TRBV7-2 | TGTGCCAGCAGCCGAGAGCGCAGCGGGGGGGACACCGGGGAGCTGTTTTTT | CASSRERSGGDTGELFF
TRBD1 | TRBJ2-3 | NA | TRBV7-2 | TGTGCCAGCAGAAGGGACAGGGGCACAGATACGCAGTATTTT | CASRRDRGTDTQYF
NA | TRBJ2-5 | few | TRBV10-3 | TGTGCCATCAGTGATGCGGGGCAGGGACAAGAGACCCAGTACTTC | CAISDAGQGQETQYF
NA | TRBJ2-1 | NA | TRBV20-1 | TGCAGTGCTAGAGAGAGGGGGTTCAGGGACAATGAGCAGTTCTTC | CSARERGFRDNEQFF
NA | TRBJ2-2 | many | TRBV11-2 | TGTGCCAGCAGCTTAGAACAGAACACCGGGGAGCTGTTTTTT | CASSLEQNTGELFF
NA | TRBJ2-1 | many | TRBV12-3/TRBV12-4 | TGTGCCAGCAGTTTGACTTCAGAACCGGGTGAGCAGTTCTTC | CASSLTSEPGEQFF
NA | TRBJ2-1 | NA | TRBV7-2 | TGTGCCAGCAGCCCAGGGGGGGCGGGGTACAATGAGCAGTTCTTC | CASSPGGAGYNEQFF
NA | TRBJ1-3 | many | TRBV11-2 | TGTGCCAGCAGCTCCCGCTGGGCGGGCAGCTCTGGAAACACCATATATTTT | CASSSRWAGSSGNTIYF
TRBD1 | TRBJ2-2 | NA | TRBV27 | TGTGCCAGCAGTACACAGGGGACCGGGGAGCTGTTTTTT | CASSTQGTGELFF
NA | TRBJ2-6 | NA | TRBV6-5 | TGTGCCAGCAGTTATGGCAGGTCTGGGGCCAACGTCCTGACTTTC | CASSYGRSGANVLTF
TRBD2 | TRBJ2-7 | NA | TRBV12-3/TRBV12-4 | TGTGCCAGCAGTTTAGCGCCCAGCGGGGGATACCTTTTTGAGCAGTACTTC | CASSLAPSGGYLFEQYF
NA | TRBJ1-6 | NA | TRBV6-5 | TGTGCCACCGGACTTGACGGGAATTCACCCCTCCACTTT | CATGLDGNSPLHF
NA | TRBJ1-5 | few | TRBV20-1 | TGCAGTGCTAGATACGCTGTTGGGGATCAGCCCCAGCATTTT | CSARYAVGDQPQHF
TRBD1 | TRBJ2-5 | many | TRBV7-9 | TGTGCCAGCAGCGCCGGACAGGGGATGGTAGAGACCCAGTACTTC | CASSAGQGMVETQYF
TRBD1 | TRBJ1-1 | few | TRBV20-1 | TGCAGTGCTCCAGACAGGGCGGGGAACACTGAAGCTTTCTTT | CSAPDRAGNTEAFF
TRBD1 | TRBJ1-3 | few | TRBV2 | TGTGCCAGCAGTGGACAGGGAGCTGGAAACACCATATATTTT | CASSGQGAGNTIYF
NA | TRBJ1-2 | many | TRBV10-3 | TGTGCCATCAGTGACTCAGGGGACGACATTCGGGGCTACACCTTC | CAISDSGDDIRGYTF
NA | TRBJ2-7 | NA | TRBV20-1 | TGCAGTGCTACGGATTCTGCCTACGAGCAGTACTTC | CSATDSAYEQYF
TRBD1 | TRBJ2-5 | many | TRBV27 | TGTGCCAGCAGTCTGACAGGGTTGGAGACCCAGTACTTC | CASSLTGLETQYF
NA | TRBJ1-3 | few | TRBV2 | TGTGCCAGCAGAGGGAGCCGTTTGGGAAACACCATATATTTT | CASRGSRLGNTIYF
NA | TRBJ2-1 | few | TRBV29-1 | TGCAGCGTTGGGGGGCCGGGGGATGAGCAGTTCTTC | CSVGGPGDEQFF
TRBD1 | TRBJ2-5 | NA | TRBV5-4 | TGTGCCAGCAGCTCTACCGACAGGGGAGAGACCCAGTACTTC | CASSSTDRGETQYF